This T cell receptor beta chain was captured in a study of CD8 T cells in Susac syndrome. Study-wide points: The study's TCR sequencing and HLA analysis drew on a certain number of individuals. That number was acknowledged as relatively small.

On this clonotype itself: The antigen is not known.

RNA, at roughly 0.5 to 1 ug, was reverse transcribed with random hexamers. Amplification of TCR beta CDR3 across 54 Vbeta and 13 Jbeta was performed with immunoSEQ multiplex PCR. A single record per CDR3 protein comes from TCRdb applying MiXCR to the immunoSEQ multiplex PCR reads. The sample contains about 240,000 distinct CDR3 sequences, less than 96% of which appear only once. The CDR3 totals 14 residues. Germline V gene data show CDR1 as SGDLS and CDR2 as YYNGEE. Trimming cost V 0 bases and J 5 bases; bases outside gene matches: 3. The source of this sequence is a human donor with Susac syndrome. The source material was CD4+ T cells from PBMCs. The chain links TRBV9 to TRBJ2-7, with 9 bases aligning to TRBD2. CDR3 nucleotides: TGTGCCAGCAGCGTAGCTAGCGGGACCAACGAGCAGTACTTC. Its protein product is CASSVASGTNEQYF.